A single sample gave rise to the 32 T cell receptor beta chains below, sequenced in a study of post-analysis software for immune sequencing data. Findings and limits, study-wide: Elevated frequency relative to controls characterized four or five TRBV segments in patients, TRBV5-6, TRBV5-1 and TRBV20-1 among them.

The antigens for these receptors are not known. The TCR beta cDNA libraries carried unique molecular identifiers. TCRdb fed the PCR reads into MiXCR, producing one record per CDR3 protein. The data contain fewer than 850,000 distinct CDR3 sequences, about 27% of them singletons. The source material was blood. The source of these receptors is a girl between 10 and 17 years old with multiple sclerosis.

This clonotype was observed a few times. The rearrangement uses TRBV4-1 and TRBJ2-5; D gene uncertain. Germline CDR1 is MGHRA and CDR2 is YSYEKL. This CDR3 comprises 17 residues. V was clipped by 0 bases and J by 4 bases, with 18 bases between them. CDR3 region: CASSQDSTSDGRETQYF. The CDR3 DNA is TGCGCCAGCAGCCAAGATAGTACGTCAGACGGGCGAGAGACCCAGTACTTC.

This clonotype showed up just a few times. This chain connects TRBV12-3 or TRBV12-4 to TRBJ2-1; 9 nucleotides match TRBD2. CDR3 length: 16 residues. V lost 6 bases and J lost 9; bases outside the gene matches: 15. The CDR3 DNA sequence: TGTGCCAGCAGCCCCCGATCGGCTAGCGGGATGGTTGAGCAGTTCTTC. Protein product: CASSPRSASGMVEQFF.

This clonotype was counted a few times. The rearrangement links TRBV10-3 to TRBJ1-5, with no clear D. V lost 9 bases to trimming and J lost 7 bases, with 16 bases between them. From germline, CDR1 is ENHRY and CDR2 SYGVKD. The CDR3 totals 13 residues. The CDR3 loop reads CAIAAYFDQPQHF. The CDR3 DNA sequence: TGTGCCATAGCCGCCTACTTTGACCAGCCCCAGCATTTT.

This clonotype has a handful of counts. The chain couples TRBV7-2 to TRBJ2-7; 9 positions agree with TRBD1. Per the germline V gene, CDR1 is SGHTA and CDR2 is FQGNSA. The CDR3 runs to 14 residues. V shed 5 bases and J 4 bases; nucleotides not matched to a gene: 6. CDR3 nucleotides: TGTGCCAGCAGCGACGGGACAGGGCCATACGAGCAGTACTTC. It is translated as CASSDGTGPYEQYF.

This clonotype was observed a few times. This chain links TRBV6-2 or TRBV6-3 with TRBJ1-6; no definite D call. Between the trimmed V and J ends, which lost 6 bases and 6 bases, there was a span of 12 bases. In germline, CDR1 is MNHEY, CDR2 SVGEGT. The CDR3 loop spans 14 amino acids. The CDR3 reads CASRSSTSNSPLHF. CDR3 sequence (DNA): TGTGCCAGCAGATCATCCACCAGTAATTCACCCCTCCACTTT.

The chain recombines TRBV5-6 with TRBJ1-1; D gene uncertain. Germline values: CDR1 SGHDT, CDR2 YYEEEE. The CDR3 runs to 15 residues. Trimming shortened V by 0 bases and J by 3 bases, and 12 bases separated the two germline ends. In DNA form, the CDR3 reads TGTGCCAGCAGCTTGGCCGCAGCCATGGACACTGAAGCTTTCTTT. Protein sequence: CASSLAAAMDTEAFF.

This sequence joins TRBV20-1 and TRBJ2-3; D gene unclear. Germline V gives CDR1 DFQATT, CDR2 SNEGSKA (reference sequence). The CDR3 consists of 13 residues. Deletions cut 4 bases from V and 0 bases from J, with 8 bases between. The CDR3 spells CSATTDSTDTQYF. The CDR3, as DNA: TGCAGTGCTACGACCGATAGCACAGATACGCAGTATTTT.

This clonotype was observed a handful of times. V usage is TRBV18 and J usage is TRBJ1-1; D unclear. V lost 4 bases to trimming and J lost 2 bases, with 11 bases between them. Germline V gene data show CDR1 as KGHSH and CDR2 as LQKENI. The CDR3 is 14 residues long. The CDR3 is CASSLTETNTEAFF. CDR3 nucleotides: TGTGCCAGCTCACTAACAGAAACTAACACTGAAGCTTTCTTT.

This clonotype was observed at least ten times. V gene TRBV6-2 or TRBV6-3 combines with J gene TRBJ2-3; the D is unclear. V was cut by 2 bases and J by 6 bases, with 6 bases left in between. Germline lookup yields CDR1 MNHEY and CDR2 SVGEGT. The CDR3 totals 12 residues. CDR3 amino acids: CASSYMWDTQYF. CDR3 nucleotides: TGTGCCAGCAGTTACATGTGGGATACGCAGTATTTT.

The chain joins TRBV11-2 to TRBJ2-1, with 8 bases lining up with TRBD2. Germline V gene sequence: CDR1 SGHAT, CDR2 FQNNGV. The V gene end was trimmed by 6 bases and the J gene end by 6 bases; junction bases not matched to a gene: 13. CDR3 length equals 16 residues. This chain's CDR3 is CASSSGTNIEFNEQFF. CDR3 DNA: TGTGCCAGCAGTAGCGGGACAAACATAGAATTCAATGAGCAGTTCTTC.

This clonotype was seen more than once but under ten times. The V gene is TRBV29-1, the J gene TRBJ2-7; 7 bases align to TRBD2. The CDR3 has 13 amino acids. The trim removed 6 bases at V and 4 bases at J, leaving 9 bases unmatched. The germline V gene encodes CDR1 SQVTM and CDR2 ANQGSEA. As DNA, the CDR3 is TGCAGCGTAGTAGCGGGTTCCTCGTACGAGCAGTACTTC. Protein product: CSVVAGSSYEQYF.

V gene TRBV29-1 combines with J gene TRBJ2-7, with D possibly called TRBD1 or TRBD2 (5 bases each). The CDR3 is 12 residues long. Trimming shortened V by 7 bases and J by 5 bases, and 15 bases separated the two germline ends. CDR1 and CDR2 from the germline V gene are SQVTM and ANQGSEA. This CDR3 reads CSGGAGLHEQYF. The CDR3 bases are TGCAGCGGAGGGGCAGGGCTCCACGAGCAGTACTTC.

CDR3 residues: CASSSLAGTRYNEQFF. CDR3 sequence (DNA): TGTGCCAGCAGTTCCTTGGCGGGGACGCGGTACAATGAGCAGTTCTTC. This chain links TRBV6-5 with TRBJ2-1; D is possibly TRBD2 (6 bases). V lost 4 bases, J lost 4 bases, and 17 bases lay in between. Germline V gene data show CDR1 as MNHEY and CDR2 as SVGAGI. CDR3 size: 16 residues.

The chain employs TRBV29-1 and TRBJ2-5, with D possibly being TRBD1 or TRBD2 (5 bases each). The V and J ends lost 3 bases and 4 bases respectively, with 12 bases between them. The CDR3 covers 13 residues. Germline CDR1 and CDR2: SQVTM and ANQGSEA. CDR3 residues: CSVEVGRRETQYF. The CDR3, as DNA: TGCAGCGTTGAGGTGGGACGGAGAGAGACCCAGTACTTC. Using reference TRBV29-1 and TRBJ2-5 for the parts outside the CDR3, the full variable domain is SAVISQKPSRDICQRGTSLTIQCQVDSQVTMMFWYRQQPGQSLTLIATANQGSEATYESGFVIDKFPISRPNLTFSTLTVSNMSPEDSSIYLCSVEVGRRETQYFGPGTRLLVL.

This chain links TRBV4-2 with TRBJ1-1; 7 bases match TRBD1. V shed 0 bases and J 6 bases; nucleotides not matched to a gene: 4. The germline CDR1 and CDR2 sequences are LGHNA and YNFKEQ. The CDR3 sequence is 14 residues long. CDR3 coding DNA: TGTGCCAGCAGCCAAGAAAGGGGGCCGGCTGAAGCTTTCTTT. Protein sequence: CASSQERGPAEAFF.

V gene TRBV29-1 combines with J gene TRBJ2-1; TRBD2 matches 14 bases. Near its end, the DNA agrees better with TRBJ2-7, so the J call may be wrong. The CDR3 covers 16 residues. Germline V CDR1 and CDR2: SQVTM, ANQGSEA. The CDR3 spells CSVRGTSGRDYNEQYF. The CDR3 DNA sequence: TGCAGCGTGAGGGGGACTAGCGGGAGAGACTACAATGAGCAGTACTTC.

The gene calls are TRBV7-9 and TRBJ2-1; 8 bases agree with TRBD2. V lost 5 bases and J lost 0; bases outside the gene matches: 12. The V gene's germline CDR1 is SEHNR and CDR2 FQNEAQ (reference sequence). The CDR3 is 18 amino acids. The CDR3 loop reads CASSPQVGSGTSYNEQFF. CDR3 bases: TGTGCCAGCAGCCCCCAGGTGGGTAGCGGGACCTCCTACAATGAGCAGTTCTTC. The full variable domain, with the rest looked up from reference TRBV7-9 and TRBJ2-1, is DTGVSQNPRHKITKRGQNVTFRCDPISEHNRLYWYRQTLGQGPEFLTYFQNEAQLEKSRLLSDRFSAERPKGSFSTLEIQRTEQGDSAMYLCASSPQVGSGTSYNEQFFGPGTRLTVL.

This sequence joins TRBV28 and TRBJ2-5, with D uncertain. Germline V gene sequence: CDR1 MDHEN, CDR2 SYDVKM. The V end lost 6 bases, the J end lost 9 bases, and 11 bases lay between the germline ends. The CDR3 totals 11 residues. Here the CDR3 DNA reads TGTGCCAGCAGGACTGTCTTGGCCCAGTACTTC. It codes for CASRTVLAQYF.

The chain couples TRBV25-1 to TRBJ1-4; 8 positions agree with TRBD1. This CDR3 has 17 amino acids. The germline V gene encodes CDR1 MGHDK and CDR2 SYGVNS. The junction had 10 bases not matched to a gene; V was cut back by 4 bases and J by 3 bases. Here the CDR3 DNA reads TGTGCCAGCAGTGGATCCGCAGGGGGCTTAGCTAATGAAAAACTGTTTTTT. It is translated as CASSGSAGGLANEKLFF. Full variable domain (remainder filled in from reference TRBV25-1 and TRBJ1-4): EADIYQTPRYLVIGTGKKITLECSQTMGHDKMYWYQQDPGMELHLIHYSYGVNSTEKGDLSSESTVSRIRTEHFPLTLESARPSHTSQYLCASSGSAGGLANEKLFFGSGTQLSVL.

The V call is TRBV6-5, the J call TRBJ1-1; 7 bases match TRBD1. The CDR3 has 14 amino acids. Germline-derived CDR1 and CDR2 are MNHEY and SVGAGI. V dropped 1 base and J dropped 8; count of bases not matched to a gene: 7. CDR3 DNA sequence: TGTGCCAGCAGTTACTTCTCCTCAGGGGGGGAAGCTTTCTTT. Translated: CASSYFSSGGEAFF.

This clonotype was detected a few times. The chain carries TRBV20-1 and TRBJ2-1; 8 bases match TRBD2. CDR1 DFQATT and CDR2 SNEGSKA come from the germline V gene (reference sequence). The CDR3 sequence is 12 residues long. V lost 6 bases and J lost 15; bases outside the gene matches: 13. This CDR3 reads CSATPAGRAPFF. The CDR3 DNA follows: TGCAGTGCGACCCCAGCCGGGAGGGCCCCGTTCTTC.

The chain is built from TRBV15 and TRBJ1-5; D not resolved. CDR1 is LNHNV, CDR2 YYDKDF, per germline (reference sequence). V shed 0 bases and J shed 7 bases, with 7 bases lying between them. The CDR3 extends over 13 amino acids. The CDR3 DNA reads TGTGCCACCAGCAGAGATCCTCGACAGCCCCAGCATTTT. This translates into CATSRDPRQPQHF.

This clonotype was counted a few times. The chain carries TRBV20-1 and TRBJ2-3; 12 nucleotides agree with TRBD2. With 1 base clipped from V and 5 bases from J, the junction kept 7 bases outside the gene matches. CDR3 length: 16 residues. Per the germline V gene, CDR1 is DFQATT and CDR2 is SNEGSKA (reference sequence). CDR3 in DNA: TGCAGTGCTAGAGCGCTAGCGGGGGGGCCGAGAGATACGCAGTATTTT. Its protein product is CSARALAGGPRDTQYF.

V usage is TRBV3-1 and J usage is TRBJ2-7; 10 bases map to TRBD1. This CDR3 is 14 amino acids long. V shed 3 bases, J shed 4 bases, and the junction held 3 bases outside the gene matches. Germline V gives CDR1 LGHDT, CDR2 YNNKEL (reference sequence). The DNA of the CDR3 is TGTGCCAGCAGCCACTGGGACAGGGGTTACGAGCAGTACTTC. Encoded protein: CASSHWDRGYEQYF.

There are a few counts of this clonotype. CDR3 region: CASSSRSDQGPYGYTF. DNA of the CDR3: TGTGCCAGCAGCTCGCGCTCCGATCAGGGGCCCTATGGCTACACCTTC. This chain links TRBV7-2 with TRBJ1-2; D is perhaps TRBD1 (6 bases). Germline CDR1 and CDR2: SGHTA and FQGNSA. Trimming stripped 4 bases from V and 4 bases from J, with 19 bases between. The CDR3 has 16 amino acids.

V and J are TRBV20-1 and TRBJ2-5, with D perhaps being TRBD1 or TRBD2 (5 bases each). From germline, CDR1 is DFQATT and CDR2 SNEGSKA (reference sequence). The CDR3 has 17 amino acids. Trimming took off 4 bases at V and 11 bases at J, with 32 bases between the two ends. The CDR3 loop is CSANNREGSTLLNEQYF. Here the CDR3 DNA reads TGCAGTGCTAATAACCGAGAGGGGAGCACCCTCCTCAATGAGCAGTACTTC.

This clonotype occurred a few times. V usage is TRBV29-1 and J usage is TRBJ1-5; 7 bases match TRBD1. Germline CDR1 SQVTM, CDR2 ANQGSEA. With V trimmed by 6 bases and J by 4 bases, 6 bases remained unmatched. The CDR3 contains 13 residues. The CDR3 loop is CSVAGTDNQPQHF. CDR3 nucleotide sequence: TGCAGCGTCGCCGGGACAGATAATCAGCCCCAGCATTTT.

This clonotype was counted between two and nine times. V is TRBV5-1 and J is TRBJ2-1; 8 bases are shared with TRBD2. V was pared by 0 bases and J by 9 bases, with 5 bases of the junction left unmatched. This CDR3 is built from 14 residues. Germline V gene lookup returns CDR1 SGHRS and CDR2 YFSETQ. CDR3 loop: CASSLDVLAGEQFF. The CDR3 DNA sequence: TGCGCCAGCAGCTTGGACGTTCTAGCGGGTGAGCAGTTCTTC.

The V call is TRBV4-3, the J call TRBJ2-5, with 10 positions matching TRBD2. CDR3 length equals 18 residues. CDR1 and CDR2 from the germline V gene are LGHNA and YSLEER. Germline trimming cut 1 base from V and 5 bases from J; bases unmatched to any gene: 13. DNA of the CDR3: TGCGCCAGCAGCCAAGCGGTACTAGCGGGACGGGTAGGTGAGACCCAGTACTTC. As protein: CASSQAVLAGRVGETQYF.

The chain carries TRBV20-1 and TRBJ1-4, with D unresolved. The CDR3 extends over 12 amino acids. Germline values: CDR1 DFQATT, CDR2 SNEGSKA (reference sequence). V shed 0 bases and J shed 5 bases, with 4 bases lying between them. CDR3 in amino acids: CSARDRNEKLFF. DNA for the CDR3: TGCAGTGCTAGAGACAGGAATGAAAAACTGTTTTTT.

This clonotype was counted many times. V is TRBV6-5 and J is TRBJ2-1; the match to TRBD2 covers 9 bases. The CDR3 runs 16 residues. The junction had 7 bases not matched to a gene; V was cut back by 6 bases and J by 1 base. Germline CDR1 is MNHEY and CDR2 is SVGAGI. CDR3 DNA sequence: TGTGCCAGCAGCCTTAGGACTAGCGCATCCTACAATGAGCAGTTCTTC. Residues: CASSLRTSASYNEQFF.

Regarding this clonotype: This may stem from a read error, because a much larger clone lies one nucleotide away. V usage is TRBV5-5 and J usage is TRBJ2-1; 8 nucleotides align to TRBD1. The germline V gene encodes CDR1 SGHKS and CDR2 YYEKEE (reference sequence). This CDR3 comprises 13 residues. Trimming took 5 bases from V and 6 from J; bases not matched to a gene: 4. The CDR3 here is CASRPTGGNEQFF. Here the CDR3 DNA reads TGTGCCAGCAGACCCACAGGGGGCAATGAGCAGTTCTTC.